This T cell receptor (beta chain) was recovered during a study of blood T cell repertoires in COVID-19. At the level of the study: PBMCs, B-cell-depleted T cells, or T cells provided the cDNA or gDNA that made up the material.

As processed by the authors: Reference gene primer amplification gave estimated nucleated cell counts. Measured with immunoSEQ multiplex PCR; TCRdb has only the in-frame clones, and not every one. V, J and clone size reflect that table, while D and trimming were determined from the DNA. The sample lists roughly 280,000 clones, about nine tenths occurring once. This clone was recorded only once. Deletions cut 4 bases from V and 3 bases from J, with 7 bases between. CDR1 and CDR2 (germline): SGHRS, YFSETQ. This CDR3 spans 13 amino acids. The rearrangement links TRBV5-1 to TRBJ1-4; D might be TRBD1 (5 bases). The sequencing input was peripheral blood. The clonotype comes from a man aged 50 to 59 with acute or convalescent COVID-19. CDR3 loop: CASSPGPNEKLFF. The CDR3 DNA reads as TGCGCCAGCAGCCCAGGGCCTAATGAAAAACTGTTTTTT.